These T cell receptor beta chains were read from a single sample in a study of cytomegalovirus exposure and HLA in healthy donors. Data came from immunoSEQ multiplex PCR; TCRdb stores just in-frame clones and leaves some out. Of around 150,000 clones listed, 65% to 80% are singletons. The sequenced sample was PBMCs. The source of these receptors is a man in his late teens or twenties in good health and CMV-seropositive. Both conserved end residues are part of each CDR3. A D gene is named only where the DNA matches it firmly. The listing skips clone size in some rows; elsewhere it reads once, few, many or a size class.

CDR3 DNA	CDR3 protein	clone size	J gene	D gene	V gene
TGCAGCGTTTATGACAGGGCGGACTATGGCTACACCTTC	CSVYDRADYGYTF	NA	TRBJ1-2	TRBD1	TRBV29-1
TGTGCCAGCAGCTTCAGGGAAGGGGACACTGAAGCTTTCTTT	CASSFREGDTEAFF	few	TRBJ1-1	NA	TRBV7-9
TGCGCCAGCAAAACAGAGAACTATGGCTACACCTTC	CASKTENYGYTF	NA	TRBJ1-2	NA	TRBV5-1
TGCGCCAGCAGCGGAATCAGGACAGGGGTTGACTATGGCTACACCTTC	CASSGIRTGVDYGYTF	NA	TRBJ1-2	TRBD1	TRBV5-1
TGTGCCAGCAGTGTAGTGACAGGGGGCACCGGGGAGCTGTTTTTT	CASSVVTGGTGELFF	NA	TRBJ2-2	TRBD1	TRBV6-1
TGTGCCTGGGCTACAAGGAGAAGGGGGCAGCCCCAGCATTTT	CAWATRRRGQPQHF	NA	TRBJ1-5	NA	TRBV30
TGCGCCAGCAGCTTAATAAAAACTGATACGCAGTATTTT	CASSLIKTDTQYF	NA	TRBJ2-3	NA	TRBV5-1
TGTGCCAGCAGCAGGGACAAAACACCAGTGTACTTC	CASSRDKTPVYF	NA	TRBJ2-5	NA	TRBV7-2
TGTGCCAGCAGCTTGGCGGGGGGGCTGAGGGACAATCAGCCCCAGCATTTT	CASSLAGGLRDNQPQHF	NA	TRBJ1-5	NA	TRBV5-5
TGTGCCAGTAGTCCTTTGGAGGGGAACACTGAAGCTTTCTTT	CASSPLEGNTEAFF	NA	TRBJ1-1	NA	TRBV19
TGTGCCAGCAGTCCACGACTAGCGGCGAGCACAGATACGCAGTATTTT	CASSPRLAASTDTQYF	few	TRBJ2-3	TRBD2	TRBV27
TGTGCCAGCACTTCCAGCGGCACTGAAGCTTTCTTT	CASTSSGTEAFF	few	TRBJ1-1	NA	TRBV11-3
TGTGCCAGCAGCCAATGGGGACAGGCGAACACTGAAGCTTTCTTT	CASSQWGQANTEAFF	NA	TRBJ1-1	TRBD1	TRBV14
TGTGCCAGCAGTTTAAGTAGAATTACGGCAGAGAAACCCGGGACAGGGGGCGAAGCTTTCTTT	CASSLSRITAEKPGTGGEAFF	NA	TRBJ1-1	TRBD1	TRBV28
TGTGCCAGCAGCTCCCGGGACAACTACACTGAAGCTTTCTTT	CASSSRDNYTEAFF	NA	TRBJ1-1	NA	TRBV5-4
TGTGCCAGCAGCGGGAGAGAGGGACAGTGGGCCGATGGCTACACCTTC	CASSGREGQWADGYTF	NA	TRBJ1-2	TRBD1	TRBV7-6
TGTGCCAGCAGCCCTGGGACAGGGGGCGCAGATACGCAGTATTTT	CASSPGTGGADTQYF	few	TRBJ2-3	TRBD1	TRBV5-4
TGTGCCACCAGCAGAGGAGGGGACTTCGGCTACACCTTC	CATSRGGDFGYTF	few	TRBJ1-2	NA	TRBV15
TGCAGCGTTGTCTCCGGGACTCTCTATGGCTACACCTTC	CSVVSGTLYGYTF	NA	TRBJ1-2	NA	TRBV29-1
TGTGCCAGCAGCCCCGGACTAGCGGGCCGGAACACCGGGGAGCTGTTTTTT	CASSPGLAGRNTGELFF	once	TRBJ2-2	TRBD2	TRBV5-6
TGTGCCAGCTCTAAAGGGGTCGGCGGGGAGCTGTTTTTT	CASSKGVGGELFF	NA	TRBJ2-2	NA	TRBV2
TGTGCCAGCAGTTCGGACAGCTACAATGAGCAGTTCTTC	CASSSDSYNEQFF	few	TRBJ2-1	NA	TRBV6-5
TGCAGCGTTACAGGAGAGACCTATGGCTACACCTTC	CSVTGETYGYTF	NA	TRBJ1-2	NA	TRBV29-1
TGTGCCAGCGCGCGGAGCTCCTACAATGAGCAGTTCTTC	CASARSSYNEQFF	NA	TRBJ2-1	NA	TRBV27
TGTGCCAGCAGTCCTATGACAGGGAACATGAACACTGAAGCTTTCTTT	CASSPMTGNMNTEAFF	NA	TRBJ1-1	TRBD1	TRBV27
TGTGCCAGCAGCTTGGGGACACCGAGCTCTGGAAACACCATATATTTT	CASSLGTPSSGNTIYF	NA	TRBJ1-3	NA	TRBV7-6
TGTGCCGGCAGCCCACCGGGACAAATGAACACTGAAGCTTTCTTT	CAGSPPGQMNTEAFF	NA	TRBJ1-1	NA	TRBV4-2
TGTGCCTGGAGTGTACGTAGAGGGACTGAAGCTTTCTTT	CAWSVRRGTEAFF	NA	TRBJ1-1	NA	TRBV30
TGTGCCAGCCAAAAGGTCGGGACAGGGACTGAAGCTTTCTTT	CASQKVGTGTEAFF	NA	TRBJ1-1	TRBD1	TRBV18
TGTGCCAGCAGTGCACTGACAGGGGTCGGGGAGCTGTTTTTT	CASSALTGVGELFF	NA	TRBJ2-2	TRBD1	TRBV6-4
TGTGCCAGTAGTCCCGACAGGGGAATAGCGCAGCCCCAGCATTTT	CASSPDRGIAQPQHF	NA	TRBJ1-5	TRBD1	TRBV19
TGTGCCAGCAGTGCTAGTTCTGGGTACAATGAGCAGTTCTTC	CASSASSGYNEQFF	once	TRBJ2-1	NA	TRBV2
TGTGCCAGCAGCCCGTCGGGTTCGGTGGCTGGAAACACCATATATTTT	CASSPSGSVAGNTIYF	NA	TRBJ1-3	NA	TRBV5-6
TGTGCCAGTAGTACAGGCACACCGCTGGATGGCTACACCTTC	CASSTGTPLDGYTF	many	TRBJ1-2	NA	TRBV19
TGCGCCAGCAGCTTAGGGGGCGGGGAGAGTCGTGAGCAGTTCTTC	CASSLGGGESREQFF	NA	TRBJ2-1	NA	TRBV5-1
TGTGCCAGTATCCGAACCGGGACAGGGCAAGAAAAACTGTTTTTT	CASIRTGTGQEKLFF	once	TRBJ1-4	TRBD1	TRBV19
TGTGCCAGCAGTTCTTACAGGGGGCATGGCTACACCTTC	CASSSYRGHGYTF	NA	TRBJ1-2	TRBD1	TRBV28
TGTGCCAGCAGTCAACAGGGTAGGTCGGCTGACCAGCATTTT	CASSQQGRSADQHF	NA	TRBJ1-5	NA	TRBV27
TGCAGCGTTGAGGGCAGGGAGGGTGCGAAAGCTTTCTTT	CSVEGREGAKAFF	NA	TRBJ1-1	NA	TRBV29-1
TGTGCCAGCGGTTGGGGCAGCACGAACACTGAAGCTTTCTTT	CASGWGSTNTEAFF	few	TRBJ1-1	NA	TRBV6-5
TGTGCCAGCAGTGAACAGGGGAAAACCGGGGAGCTGTTTTTT	CASSEQGKTGELFF	few	TRBJ2-2	NA	TRBV25-1
TGTGCCATCAGGGGGCGGGATACTGAGGCTTTCTTT	CAIRGRDTEAFF	NA	TRBJ1-1	NA	TRBV10-3
TGTGCCAGTAGTACCACAGGGGACACCGGGGAGCTGTTTTTT	CASSTTGDTGELFF	NA	TRBJ2-2	TRBD1	TRBV19
TGTGCCAGCAGCTTAAGACTGTCCGCCACTAGCACAGATACGCAGTATTTT	CASSLRLSATSTDTQYF	NA	TRBJ2-3	NA	TRBV5-5
TGTGCCAGTAGCCCTTCGGTCGGACTAGCGGGAAACAATGAGCAGTTCTTC	CASSPSVGLAGNNEQFF	NA	TRBJ2-1	TRBD2	TRBV19
TGTGCCAGCAGCTACCGGGACAGCGCTAACTATGGCTACACCTTC	CASSYRDSANYGYTF	NA	TRBJ1-2	TRBD1	TRBV5-5
TGTGCCTGGAGTGTACGAATGGACATTTTCAACTATGGCTACACCTTC	CAWSVRMDIFNYGYTF	few	TRBJ1-2	NA	TRBV30
TGTGCCAGCAGCCCTGGACGGGGTCGTTTAGGCTACACCTTC	CASSPGRGRLGYTF	NA	TRBJ1-2	NA	TRBV7-9
TGTGCCAGCACCCTCCCGACAGGGTCGGGACAGCCCCAGCATTTT	CASTLPTGSGQPQHF	NA	TRBJ1-5	TRBD1	TRBV28
TGTGCCAGCAGTGAATTCGGGGACACAACTAGCAATCAGCCCCAGCATTTT	CASSEFGDTTSNQPQHF	NA	TRBJ1-5	NA	TRBV6-1
TGTGCCAGCAGCGTAGATTCGGGAGGGGCAGATACGCAGTATTTT	CASSVDSGGADTQYF	few	TRBJ2-3	TRBD2	TRBV9
TGTGCCAGTGGTAGCGGGGGACAAGAGACCCAGTACTTC	CASGSGGQETQYF	few	TRBJ2-5	TRBD2	TRBV18
TGTGCCAGCAGTTACGGGCGGGAAGAGACCCAGTACTTC	CASSYGREETQYF	few	TRBJ2-5	NA	TRBV6-5
TGTGCCAGCAGTGTGGAACAGAGACCGGCCAAAAACATTCAGTACTTC	CASSVEQRPAKNIQYF	few	TRBJ2-4	NA	TRBV2
TGCAGCGTGTCCGGGACTAGCGGGGGGGGGCCCGGTACGCAGTATTTT	CSVSGTSGGGPGTQYF	NA	TRBJ2-3	TRBD2	TRBV29-1
TGTGCCAGTAGTATGGACAACTCTTATAGCAATCAGCCCCAGCATTTT	CASSMDNSYSNQPQHF	NA	TRBJ1-5	NA	TRBV19
TGTGCCTGGAGTGTACCGCGGGGGGAAGGCACAGATACGCAGTATTTT	CAWSVPRGEGTDTQYF	NA	TRBJ2-3	TRBD2	TRBV30
TGTGCCAGCAGCACCCGGAGAAGCACAGATACGCAGTATTTT	CASSTRRSTDTQYF	NA	TRBJ2-3	NA	TRBV11-3
TGTGCCAGCAGTGCCCCGGGACTTAACACTGAAGCTTTCTTT	CASSAPGLNTEAFF	NA	TRBJ1-1	NA	TRBV27